A single sample gave rise to the 10 T cell receptor beta chains below, sequenced in a study of CD8 T cells in ankylosing spondylitis. MiXCR, applied by TCRdb to the 5' RACE reads, yields one record per CDR3 protein. The sample has over 110,000 distinct CDR3 sequences, roughly 8.3% seen once; the top ten hold roughly 7.2%. The sequenced sample consisted of synovial fluid, either unsorted or a sorted T cell fraction (not recorded which). These receptors were collected from a male donor with ankylosing spondylitis.

This clonotype was detected many times. The chain couples TRBV28 to TRBJ2-1; the match to TRBD2 covers 10 bases. Germline V gene data show CDR1 as MDHEN and CDR2 as SYDVKM. V was pared by 7 bases and J by 9 bases, with 9 bases of the junction left unmatched. This CDR3 has 14 amino acids. CDR3 bases: TGTGCCAGCATCCTAGCGGGGGATTATAGTGAGCAGTTCTTC. It codes for CASILAGDYSEQFF.

This clonotype turned up a few times. The CDR3 DNA follows: TGTGCCACCAGCAGAACCCGGCTAGTCAATGAGCAGTTCTTC. This translates into CATSRTRLVNEQFF. V and J are TRBV15 and TRBJ2-1, with D hard to call. Trimming pared 2 bases from V and 6 bases from J, leaving 11 bases between. Germline loops: CDR1 LNHNV, CDR2 YYDKDF (reference sequence). The CDR3 is made up of 14 amino acids.

This sequence joins TRBV20-1 and TRBJ1-5; tentatively, D is TRBD1 (6 bases). This CDR3 has 17 residues. Trimming shortened V by 4 bases and J by 1 base, and 20 bases separated the two germline ends. The germline CDR1 and CDR2 sequences are DFQATT and SNEGSKA (reference sequence). The CDR3 here is CSAKDRTRGWSNQPQHF. The CDR3 DNA reads TGCAGTGCTAAAGACAGGACCAGGGGTTGGAGCAATCAGCCCCAGCATTTT.

Many counts were recorded for this clonotype. This chain uses TRBV7-2 with TRBJ2-5; 13 bases are a match to TRBD2. The CDR3 covers 17 residues. CDR1 is SGHTA and CDR2 is FQGNSA in the germline V gene. V lost 5 bases to trimming and J lost 4 bases; unmatched junction nucleotides: 10. The chain's CDR3 is CASSAQWTSGGRETQYF. In nucleotides, the CDR3 is TGTGCCAGCAGCGCACAATGGACTAGCGGGGGACGAGAGACCCAGTACTTC. Full variable domain (remainder filled in from reference TRBV7-2 and TRBJ2-5): GAGVSQSPSNKVTEKGKDVELRCDPISGHTALYWYRQSLGQGLEFLIYFQGNSAPDKSGLPSDRFSAERTGGSVSTLTIQRTQQEDSAVYLCASSAQWTSGGRETQYFGPGTRLLVL.

This clonotype has at least ten counts. The chain couples TRBV20-1 to TRBJ1-5; 7 bases align to TRBD1. J gave up 5 bases and V 6 bases, and 10 bases lay outside the gene matches. Germline lookup yields CDR1 DFQATT and CDR2 SNEGSKA (reference sequence). The CDR3 length is 14 residues. CDR3 region: CSAWPGQSHQPQHF. The CDR3 DNA sequence: TGCAGTGCCTGGCCGGGACAGAGTCATCAGCCCCAGCATTTT.

This clonotype was picked up a small number of times. This rearrangement joins TRBV19 to TRBJ1-5, with D hard to call. Trimming shortened V by 8 bases and J by 3 bases, and 11 bases separated the two germline ends. The germline V gene has CDR1 LNHDA and CDR2 SQIVND (reference sequence). CDR3 length equals 13 residues. CDR3 protein: CASSDTINQPQHF. DNA for the CDR3: TGTGCCAGTTCAGACACTATCAATCAGCCCCAGCATTTT.

This clonotype was seen ten or more times. The V gene is TRBV6-1, the J gene TRBJ2-7; tentatively, D is TRBD1 (6 bases). Trimming took 6 bases from V and 3 from J, leaving 9 bases between them. CDR3 length: 12 amino acids. The V gene's germline CDR1 is MNHNS and CDR2 SASEGT. CDR3: CASSARGYEQYF. In nucleotides, the CDR3 is TGTGCCAGCAGCGCCAGGGGCTACGAGCAGTACTTC.

In its sample, this clonotype was seen many times. The genes are TRBV5-1 and TRBJ2-7; the D gene is possibly TRBD1 (5 bases). The CDR3 is 15 residues long. In germline, CDR1 is SGHRS, CDR2 YFSETQ. Trimming shortened V by 2 bases and J by 0 bases, and 12 bases separated the two germline ends. The CDR3, as DNA: TGCGCCAGCAGCTTTCGACAGAACTTCTCCTACGAGCAGTACTTC. It specifies CASSFRQNFSYEQYF.

The chain carries TRBV20-1 and TRBJ2-1; the match to TRBD2 covers 9 bases. The CDR3 consists of 17 residues. CDR1 is DFQATT, CDR2 SNEGSKA, per germline (reference sequence). CDR3 bases: TGCTGCGCTAGGAATGAAGGAGCGGGGGGCTCCTACAATGAGCAGTTCTTC. It translates to CCARNEGAGGSYNEQFF.

This clonotype turned up a few times. The V call is TRBV20-1, the J call TRBJ2-2; D is ambiguous. Per the germline V gene, CDR1 is DFQATT and CDR2 is SNEGSKA (reference sequence). V was clipped by 3 bases and J by 4 bases, with 9 bases between them. The CDR3 length is 13 residues. CDR3 sequence: CSASRLSTGELFF. For the CDR3, the DNA is TGCAGTGCTAGTCGTCTGAGCACCGGGGAGCTGTTTTTT.